This TCR beta chain originates from a study of T cell changes during pregnancy in multiple sclerosis. The repertoire was sequenced with immunoSEQ multiplex PCR; TCRdb's copy has only in-frame clones and lacks some. The sample lists tens of thousands of clones, 75% to 95% seen once, with approximately 0.99% in the top ten. The V end lost 5 bases, the J end lost 0 bases, and 9 bases lay between the germline ends. This CDR3 comprises 13 residues. Germline V gives CDR1 SQVTM, CDR2 ANQGSEA. This receptor was identified in a female donor with multiple sclerosis, enrolled in a pregnancy study. The material sequenced was peripheral blood, taken before pregnancy. The chain carries TRBV29-1 and TRBJ2-3, with D tentatively TRBD2 (6 bases). The CDR3 here is CSVKGTSTDTQYF. The CDR3 coding sequence is TGCAGCGTTAAGGGGACTAGCACAGATACGCAGTATTTT.